The 27 T cell receptor beta chains listed next were all sequenced from one sample in a study of early T cells in non-severe SARS-CoV-2 infection (dated by TCRdb to 2020 to 2023). The library came from 5' RACE. Data came from a NextSeq 500. Clones were called with MiXCR by TCRdb after fastp trimmed the public reads at Q25, and only in-frame beta chains were retained. Rows are combined by CDR3 protein, so each entry shows the most common genes and DNA. The sample data list almost 85,000 distinct CDR3 sequences, and roughly an eighth of these were observed just once. The leading ten clones occupy 2.6% of the sample. Sequencing was done on a sample of whole blood. The receptors shown here come from an adult who was a healthcare worker with PCR-confirmed SARS-CoV-2 infection or an uninfected control (not recorded which).

This clonotype appeared a few times. The chain is built from TRBV11-2 and TRBJ1-1; possible D gene TRBD1, 5 bases. The V gene's germline CDR1 is SGHAT and CDR2 FQNNGV. The CDR3 is made up of 11 amino acids. V lost 7 bases and J 10 bases, leaving 13 bases between the germline ends. The CDR3 protein is CASNIGTVAFF. The CDR3 DNA reads TGTGCCAGCAATATAGGGACGGTAGCTTTCTTT.

V and J are TRBV5-6 and TRBJ1-5, with D unresolved. Trimming took off 0 bases at V and 0 bases at J, with 10 bases between the two ends. Germline values: CDR1 SGHDT, CDR2 YYEEEE. The CDR3 extends over 16 amino acids. The CDR3 bases are TGTGCCAGCAGCTTGGGGGCCGGATATAGCAATCAGCCCCAGCATTTT. Protein sequence: CASSLGAGYSNQPQHF.

This clonotype occurred a few times. V usage is TRBV7-9 and J usage is TRBJ2-3; the match to TRBD2 covers 7 bases. The CDR3 extends over 15 amino acids. The germline CDR1 and CDR2 sequences are SEHNR and FQNEAQ (reference sequence). V trimming: 7 bases; J trimming: 2 bases; junction bases outside the gene matches: 9. This chain's CDR3 is CASIAGVDYTDTQYF. CDR3 nucleotide sequence: TGTGCCAGCATTGCGGGAGTAGACTACACAGATACGCAGTATTTT. Based on the CDR3 plus reference TRBV7-9 and TRBJ2-3, the full variable domain is DTGVSQNPRHKITKRGQNVTFRCDPISEHNRLYWYRQTLGQGPEFLTYFQNEAQLEKSRLLSDRFSAERPKGSFSTLEIQRTEQGDSAMYLCASIAGVDYTDTQYFGPGTRLTVL.

This clonotype was counted many times. This chain joins TRBV2 and TRBJ2-5; D gene uncertain. The CDR3 runs 11 residues. Germline loops: CDR1 SNHLY, CDR2 FYNNEI. V was shortened by 4 bases and J by 3 bases, with 3 bases between the two germline ends. The DNA of the CDR3 is TGTGCCAGCAGTGGAAAAGAGACCCAGTACTTC. It yields the protein CASSGKETQYF.

This chain joins TRBV5-1 and TRBJ2-5; D call uncertain. Trimming left V 2 bases short and J 3 bases short, with 5 bases between. This CDR3 is 12 amino acids long. Germline-derived CDR1 and CDR2 are SGHRS and YFSETQ. The CDR3 protein is CASSLYKETQYF. In nucleotides, the CDR3 is TGCGCCAGCAGCTTATACAAAGAGACCCAGTACTTC.

V and J are TRBV29-1 and TRBJ2-7; 11 nucleotides line up with TRBD2. The V and J ends lost 4 bases and 2 bases, in that order; junction bases with no gene match: 1. This CDR3 contains 13 residues. Germline V gives CDR1 SQVTM, CDR2 ANQGSEA. DNA of the CDR3: TGCAGCGTTGCACTAGCGGGGGCCTACGAGCAGTACTTC. Its protein product is CSVALAGAYEQYF.

This clonotype was observed many times. The chain carries TRBV6-5 and TRBJ2-7; D ambiguous. Trimming cost V 2 bases and J 2 bases, with 7 bases left between them. Germline CDR1 MNHEY, CDR2 SVGAGI. The CDR3 covers 13 residues. CDR3 amino acids: CASSYGDPYEQYF. The CDR3 nucleotides read TGTGCCAGCAGTTACGGTGATCCCTACGAGCAGTACTTC.

This clonotype was recorded many times. J is TRBJ2-1 and V is TRBV27, with TRBD1 identical over 8 bases. This CDR3 has 13 amino acids. In germline, CDR1 is MNHEY, CDR2 SMNVEV (reference sequence). Trimming cost V 2 bases and J 6 bases; bases outside gene matches: 0. The CDR3 DNA follows: TGTGCCAGCAGTTTAGGGACAGGCAATGAGCAGTTCTTC. Residues: CASSLGTGNEQFF.

This clonotype was seen a handful of times. V is TRBV5-1 and J is TRBJ2-5; D remains ambiguous. Germline CDR1 SGHRS, CDR2 YFSETQ. The V end lost 0 bases, the J end lost 3 bases, and 12 bases lay between the germline ends. This CDR3 has 15 amino acids. The CDR3 loop is CASSLASTLKETQYF. The CDR3 bases are TGCGCCAGCAGCTTGGCATCAACCCTAAAAGAGACCCAGTACTTC.

A few counts support this clonotype. This rearrangement joins TRBV21-1 to TRBJ2-1; TRBD1 reflects the table's D call only, with no check against the DNA. TRBV21-1 is an annotated pseudogene. This CDR3 has 14 residues. Here the CDR3 reads CASSPGPRYNEQFF. CDR3 in DNA: TGTGCCAGCAGTCCGGGGCCAAGGTACAATGAGCAGTTCTTC.

This clonotype has only a few counts. This rearrangement joins TRBV7-9 to TRBJ1-1; D is undetermined. This CDR3 has 14 residues. With 5 bases removed from V and 3 bases from J, the gap between germline ends came to 13 bases. Germline V lookup: CDR1 SEHNR, CDR2 FQNEAQ (reference sequence). This CDR3 is CASSRIAGDTEAFF. The CDR3 DNA follows: TGTGCCAGCAGCCGAATCGCCGGAGACACTGAAGCTTTCTTT. Complete variable domain (other parts from reference TRBV7-9 and TRBJ1-1): DTGVSQNPRHKITKRGQNVTFRCDPISEHNRLYWYRQTLGQGPEFLTYFQNEAQLEKSRLLSDRFSAERPKGSFSTLEIQRTEQGDSAMYLCASSRIAGDTEAFFGQGTRLTVV.

This clonotype was seen ten or more times. The chain employs TRBV7-6 and TRBJ2-6; D is possibly TRBD2 (6 bases). Germline V CDR1 and CDR2: SGHVS, FNYEAQ. Trimming took off 1 base at V and 2 bases at J, with 9 bases between the two ends. The CDR3 has 16 amino acids. CDR3 bases: TGTGCCAGCAGCTTAGTGACGGGGGCTGGGGCCAACGTCCTGACTTTC. Encoded protein: CASSLVTGAGANVLTF. Full variable domain (missing parts from reference TRBV7-6 and TRBJ2-6): GAGVSQSPRYKVTKRGQDVALRCDPISGHVSLYWYRQALGQGPEFLTYFNYEAQQDKSGLPNDRFSAERPEGSISTLTIQRTEQRDSAMYRCASSLVTGAGANVLTFGAGSRLTVL.

The chain links TRBV4-1 to TRBJ1-6; D unclear. Trimming pared 0 bases from V and 7 bases from J, leaving 10 bases between. CDR3 length: 15 amino acids. Germline loops: CDR1 MGHRA, CDR2 YSYEKL. In nucleotides, the CDR3 is TGCGCCAGCAGCCAAGAGAACCGATTGAATTCACCCCTCCACTTT. Amino acids: CASSQENRLNSPLHF.

The chain recombines TRBV7-6 with TRBJ2-1, with D perhaps TRBD1 or TRBD2 (5 bases each). The CDR3 is 15 amino acids. Looked up from germline, CDR1 is SGHVS and CDR2 is FNYEAQ. Trimming took off 5 bases at V and 1 base at J, with 12 bases between the two ends. This chain's CDR3 is CASSLEGPSYNEQFF. CDR3 DNA sequence: TGTGCCAGCAGCCTAGAGGGACCTTCCTACAATGAGCAGTTCTTC.

Only a few counts were recorded for this clonotype. This rearrangement joins TRBV6-5 to TRBJ1-1; D uncertain. Germline assignment: CDR1 MNHEY and CDR2 SVGAGI. The germline V and J ends were trimmed by 6 bases and 5 bases, with 10 bases remaining between them. This CDR3 has 12 amino acids. The CDR3, as DNA: TGTGCCAGCAGACCGGGTGGGACTGAAGCTTTCTTT. Encoded protein: CASRPGGTEAFF.

There are many counts of this clonotype. This chain connects TRBV5-1 to TRBJ2-1, with D tentatively TRBD1 (6 bases). Trimming cost V 0 bases and J 1 base, with 8 bases left between them. The CDR3 extends over 15 amino acids. Germline-derived CDR1 and CDR2 are SGHRS and YFSETQ. CDR3 sequence (DNA): TGCGCCAGCAGCTTGGCGACAGGATCCTACAATGAGCAGTTCTTC. The encoded protein is CASSLATGSYNEQFF.

The sample holds a few counts of this clonotype. One base away lies a much larger clone, so this may be a sequencing read error. The V and J genes are TRBV28 and TRBJ2-6; D is uncertain. Germline CDR1 and CDR2: MDHEN and SYDVKM. The V end was cut by 6 bases, the J end by 0 bases, with 3 bases between. The CDR3 sequence is 13 residues long. The chain's CDR3 is CASRYSGANVLTF. CDR3 bases: TGTGCCAGCAGGTACTCTGGGGCCAACGTCCTGACTTTC. The whole variable domain, filled in from reference TRBV28 and TRBJ2-6, reads DVKVTQSSRYLVKRTGEKVFLECVQDMDHENMFWYRQDPGLGLRLIYFSYDVKMKEKGDIPEGYSVSREKKERFSLILESASTNQTSMYLCASRYSGANVLTFGAGSRLTVL.

The chain uses TRBV6-6 and TRBJ2-3, with 7 bases matching TRBD1. The germline V gene encodes CDR1 MNHNY and CDR2 SVGAGI (reference sequence). Losses at the gene ends were 7 bases for V and 8 bases for J; bases not matched to a gene: 12. The CDR3 totals 14 residues. CDR3 sequence reads: CASTGTEGLVTQYF. Written as DNA, the CDR3 is TGTGCCAGCACTGGGACAGAGGGTTTGGTTACGCAGTATTTT.

This clonotype was seen more than once but under ten times. The chain couples TRBV15 to TRBJ2-3, with D unresolved. Germline loops: CDR1 LNHNV, CDR2 YYDKDF (reference sequence). The CDR3 runs to 16 residues. V lost 0 bases to trimming and J lost 2 bases, with 12 bases between them. The CDR3 DNA is TGTGCCACCAGCAGAGATCGGCTTAGAGACACAGATACGCAGTATTTT. It yields the protein CATSRDRLRDTDTQYF.

This clonotype has just a few counts. V is TRBV30 and J is TRBJ2-7; 7 nucleotides align to TRBD1. CDR1 GTSNPN and CDR2 SVGIG come from the germline V gene (reference sequence). Losses at the gene ends were 2 bases for V and 2 bases for J; bases not matched to a gene: 9. CDR3 length: 15 amino acids. As DNA, the CDR3 is TGTGCCTGGAGTTTAGGGAGACAGGGAACCTACGAGCAGTACTTC. Protein product: CAWSLGRQGTYEQYF.

This sequence joins TRBV6-2 or TRBV6-3 and TRBJ2-1; D may correspond to TRBD1 or TRBD2 (5 bases each). The length of the CDR3 is 13 residues. V was trimmed by 6 bases and J by 12 bases, leaving 18 bases between them. Germline CDR1 and CDR2: MNHEY and SVGEGT. The CDR3 nucleotides read TGTGCCAGCAGAGGGGACGGGCCCTCCGGGCAGTTCTTC. Encoded protein: CASRGDGPSGQFF.

This chain joins TRBV10-3 and TRBJ2-7, with 9 bases lining up with TRBD1. CDR3 length: 13 amino acids. CDR1 is ENHRY, CDR2 SYGVKD, per germline. Trimming took 7 bases from V and 6 from J; bases not matched to a gene: 7. CDR3 loop: CAIMRDREAEQYF. CDR3 sequence (DNA): TGTGCCATCATGAGGGACAGGGAAGCCGAGCAGTACTTC.

CDR3 nucleotides: TGTGCCAGTAGTATAACAGAAAATCAGCCCCAGCATTTT. Amino acid sequence: CASSITENQPQHF. V and J are TRBV19 and TRBJ1-5; D is ambiguous. V lost 2 bases and J lost 4, with 6 bases in between. Germline V gives CDR1 LNHDA, CDR2 SQIVND (reference sequence). This CDR3 region has 13 residues.

The chain recombines TRBV29-1 with TRBJ1-1, with 8 bases that match TRBD1. CDR1 is SQVTM and CDR2 is ANQGSEA in the germline V gene. V was pared by 7 bases and J by 0 bases, with 13 bases of the junction left unmatched. The CDR3 is 16 residues long. The CDR3 DNA follows: TGCAGCGCCACCTCAGACAGGGGATTGATGAACACTGAAGCTTTCTTT. It translates to CSATSDRGLMNTEAFF.

The table lists this clonotype with many counts. The chain recombines TRBV27 with TRBJ2-7; 13 nucleotides agree with TRBD2. V was clipped by 5 bases and J by 5 bases; unmatched bases: 9. The CDR3 spans 16 residues. Per germline, CDR1 MNHEY and CDR2 SMNVEV (reference sequence). CDR3 coding DNA: TGTGCCAGCAGTCCTCTCGGACTAGCGGGAGCTCACGAGCAGTACTTC. Translation gives CASSPLGLAGAHEQYF.

A few counts support this clonotype. The V call is TRBV18, the J call TRBJ2-1; TRBD2 matches at 8 bases. Germline trimming cut 6 bases from V and 7 bases from J; bases unmatched to any gene: 14. The germline gives CDR1 KGHSH, CDR2 LQKENI. The CDR3 is made up of 16 amino acids. The CDR3 DNA reads TGTGCCAGCTCTTCCGGGGGACTAGTTTTATATAATGAGCAGTTCTTC. Protein: CASSSGGLVLYNEQFF.

This clonotype was detected only a few times. The chain uses TRBV6-2 or TRBV6-3 and TRBJ2-5; no clear D gene. The V gene's germline CDR1 is MNHEY and CDR2 SVGEGT. V was trimmed by 6 bases and J by 5 bases, leaving 7 bases between them. The CDR3 consists of 11 residues. CDR3 nucleotide sequence: TGTGCCAGCAGATCTGGGGAGACCCAGTACTTC. Its translation: CASRSGETQYF.